What follows are 17 T cell receptor beta chains derived from one specimen sequenced in a study of immune evolution from preneoplasia to lung adenocarcinoma. TCRdb keeps only in-frame clones here, not all; method: immunoSEQ multiplex PCR. Of 9,500 to 15,000 clones listed, over 65% are singletons. Material for sequencing was FFPE tissue from an adenomatous hyperplasia lung lesion. Subset in this sample: atypical adenomatous hyperplasia (AAH), lung preneoplasia. The receptors derive from a person aged 50-70 years with lung adenocarcinoma.

This clone was seen a single time. Written as DNA, the CDR3 is TGTGCCAGCAGCGGGACAGGAGGAACTAGCGGGTACGACAATGAGCAGTTCTTC. Translation: CASSGTGGTSGYDNEQFF. This chain uses TRBV9 with TRBJ2-1; the match to TRBD2 covers 9 bases. The CDR3 sequence is 18 residues long. Germline V CDR1 and CDR2: SGDLS, YYNGEE. Unmatched junction bases numbered 15, after V lost 3 bases and J lost 5 bases.

This chain connects TRBV6-1 to TRBJ2-7, with D possibly being TRBD2 (6 bases). Germline V gene data show CDR1 as MNHNS and CDR2 as SASEGT. The CDR3 totals 14 residues. The ends were cut back, 6 bases at V and 4 bases at J, with 16 bases in the middle. CDR3 in DNA: TGTGCCAGCAGCCACCCCCGGGGGTATTACGAGCAGTACTTC. It yields the protein CASSHPRGYYEQYF.

The chain has TRBV19 and TRBJ1-1; TRBD1 matches at 10 bases. This CDR3 spans 15 amino acids. Germline assignment: CDR1 LNHDA and CDR2 SQIVND (reference sequence). After removal of 9 bases from V and 4 bases from J, the junction contained 11 bases not matched to a gene. For the CDR3, the DNA is TGTGCCAGCGGACTCGGACAGGGGGGGGGCACTGAAGCTTTCTTT. It is translated as CASGLGQGGGTEAFF.

This clone was found a few times. The V gene is TRBV7-3, the J gene TRBJ2-3, with 7 bases identical to TRBD1. CDR3 length: 14 amino acids. CDR1 and CDR2 from the germline V gene are SGHTA and FQGTGA. After removal of 5 bases from V and 4 bases from J, the junction contained 6 bases not matched to a gene. CDR3 DNA: TGTGCCAGCAGCCTAGACAGGGTAGCAGATACGCAGTATTTT. Its protein product is CASSLDRVADTQYF. Full variable domain (rest looked up from reference TRBV7-3 and TRBJ2-3): GAGVSQTPSNKVTEKGKYVELRCDPISGHTALYWYRQSLGQGPEFLIYFQGTGAADDSGLPNDRFFAVRPEGSVSTLKIQRTERGDSAVYLCASSLDRVADTQYFGPGTRLTVL.

V and J are TRBV25-1 and TRBJ2-1; D gene unclear. The V gene's germline CDR1 is MGHDK and CDR2 SYGVNS. With 4 bases removed from V and 0 bases from J, the gap between germline ends came to 7 bases. The CDR3 contains 14 residues. DNA of the CDR3: TGTGCCAGCAGTGTTGCGGCCTCCTACAATGAGCAGTTCTTC. Translating it yields CASSVAASYNEQFF.

The rearrangement links TRBV30 to TRBJ1-1, with a tentative D call TRBD1 (5 bases). The CDR3 consists of 12 residues. Trimming stripped 5 bases from V and 2 bases from J, with 9 bases between. The germline gives CDR1 GTSNPN, CDR2 SVGIG (reference sequence). CDR3 sequence (DNA): TGTGCCTGGGGACACATTAACACTGAAGCTTTCTTT. It specifies CAWGHINTEAFF.

The chain uses TRBV6-1 and TRBJ1-2; 7 bases match TRBD1. The CDR3 is made up of 14 amino acids. Trimming took 3 bases from V and 3 from J; bases not matched to a gene: 4. Germline values: CDR1 MNHNS, CDR2 SASEGT. DNA of the CDR3: TGTGCCAGCAGTGAGGGGACAGCCGACTATGGCTACACCTTC. Residues: CASSEGTADYGYTF.

This clone was seen only once. The gene calls are TRBV5-1 and TRBJ2-1, with 9 nucleotides matching TRBD2. Germline lookup yields CDR1 SGHRS and CDR2 YFSETQ. There are 16 residues in the CDR3. With V trimmed by 0 bases and J by 8 bases, 9 bases remained unmatched. In DNA, the CDR3 is TGCGCCAGCAGCTTGGCCGGGCTAGCGGGAATCGATGAGCAGTTCTTC. Translated: CASSLAGLAGIDEQFF.

V usage is TRBV18 and J usage is TRBJ2-7, with TRBD2 matching 8 bases. J was trimmed by 3 bases and V by 5 bases; bases with no gene match: 6. This CDR3 contains 14 residues. Germline lookup yields CDR1 KGHSH and CDR2 LQKENI. CDR3 in DNA: TGTGCCAGCTCAATACAAACTAGCGGCTACGAGCAGTACTTC. Residues: CASSIQTSGYEQYF. Full variable domain (outside the CDR3, taken from reference TRBV18 and TRBJ2-7): NAGVMQNPRHLVRRRGQEARLRCSPMKGHSHVYWYRQLPEEGLKFMVYLQKENIIDESGMPKERFSAEFPKEGPSILRIQQVVRGDSAAYFCASSIQTSGYEQYFGPGTRLTVT.

The chain uses TRBV30 and TRBJ2-2; 8 bases agree with TRBD2. CDR3 length equals 15 residues. V lost 4 bases, J lost 0 bases, and 4 bases stayed unmatched. Germline values: CDR1 GTSNPN, CDR2 SVGIG (reference sequence). Written as DNA, the CDR3 is TGTGCCTGGACTTCGGGACTAGCGAACACCGGGGAGCTGTTTTTT. Translation gives CAWTSGLANTGELFF.

This chain links TRBV10-1 with TRBJ2-7, with D maybe TRBD2 (5 bases). The CDR3 is 12 residues long. The V gene's germline CDR1 is WNHNN and CDR2 SYGVQD (reference sequence). V gave up 8 bases and J gave up 3 bases, with 11 bases separating them. CDR3 nucleotides: TGCGCCAGCTCCTCGGCGGGCTACGAGCAGTACTTC. Translated: CASSSAGYEQYF.

This clone was seen a single time. The J gene is TRBJ1-2, the V gene TRBV5-6; D is possibly TRBD1 (5 bases). Per the germline V gene, CDR1 is SGHDT and CDR2 is YYEEEE. V lost 4 bases, J lost 6 bases, and 13 bases lay in between. This CDR3 is 13 amino acids long. CDR3 loop: CASSPGPSDGYTF. In DNA, the CDR3 is TGTGCCAGCAGCCCGGGACCTAGCGATGGCTACACCTTC.

V usage is TRBV15 and J usage is TRBJ2-5; TRBD2 matches at 8 bases. V was pared by 0 bases and J by 4 bases, with 7 bases of the junction left unmatched. The CDR3 totals 16 residues. Germline CDR1 reads LNHNV; CDR2 reads YYDKDF (reference sequence). The CDR3 here is CATSRDVSGSLETQYF. In nucleotides, the CDR3 is TGTGCCACCAGCAGAGATGTAAGCGGGAGTTTAGAGACCCAGTACTTC.

The rearrangement joins TRBV5-1 to TRBJ2-2, with TRBD2 matching 14 bases. Looked up from germline, CDR1 is SGHRS and CDR2 is YFSETQ. V trimming: 2 bases; J trimming: 4 bases; junction bases outside the gene matches: 7. The CDR3 has 18 residues. The CDR3 coding sequence is TGCGCCAGCAGCTTTTCCGGGACTAGCGGGAGTGGCACCGGGGAGCTGTTTTTT. Its protein is CASSFSGTSGSGTGELFF.

V gene TRBV5-1 combines with J gene TRBJ1-4; possibly TRBD1 for D (6 bases). V lost 1 base to trimming and J lost 3 bases, with 10 bases between them. Germline V lookup: CDR1 SGHRS, CDR2 YFSETQ. The CDR3 covers 15 residues. CDR3 protein: CASSLSGAPNEKLFF. CDR3 sequence (DNA): TGCGCCAGCAGCTTGTCGGGGGCGCCTAATGAAAAACTGTTTTTT.

Here the CDR3 reads CASSVTGGGYTF. In DNA form, the CDR3 reads TGTGCCAGCAGCGTGACAGGGGGGGGCTACACCTTC. This chain connects TRBV11-2 to TRBJ1-2; TRBD1 matches at 9 bases. This CDR3 spans 12 amino acids. Germline lookup yields CDR1 SGHAT and CDR2 FQNNGV. The J segment lost 8 bases and the V segment lost 5 bases, leaving 3 bases of the junction unmatched.

The chain joins TRBV28 to TRBJ2-7; perhaps TRBD2 as D (5 bases). CDR1 and CDR2 (germline): MDHEN, SYDVKM. The CDR3 runs to 12 residues. V lost 3 bases and J 5 bases, leaving 8 bases between the germline ends. The CDR3 DNA reads TGTGCCAGCAGTTTTATCGGGGACGAGCAGTACTTC. It translates to CASSFIGDEQYF.